The present T cell receptor beta chain was sequenced within a study of T cell repertoires in cytomegalovirus infection. Unmatched junction bases numbered 3, after V lost 4 bases and J lost 1 base. This CDR3 is 14 amino acids long. Per germline, CDR1 DFQATT and CDR2 SNEGSKA (reference sequence). TCRdb analysed the reads with MiXCR anew, one entry per CDR3 protein. The sample shows about 490,000 distinct CDR3 sequences, approximately 25% of them seen only once. The clonotype comes from a human donor in good health (CMV status not recorded). Some clones in this sample may be carry-over from other donors' samples. The chain has TRBV20-1 and TRBJ2-1; the match to TRBD1 covers 8 bases. Material for sequencing was PBMCs. CDR3 sequence reads: CSAIRQGSYNEQFF. The DNA of the CDR3 is TGCAGTGCTATCAGACAGGGGTCCTACAATGAGCAGTTCTTC.